This record covers a single T cell receptor beta chain. Its antigen is undetermined. The sample is drawn from a study of chemoradiotherapy in HPV16-positive cancers. The CDR3 has 14 amino acids. The germline V gene encodes CDR1 LGHNA and CDR2 YSLEER. V dropped 0 bases and J dropped 5 bases, with 8 bases sitting between them. Study findings and constraints: Candidate HPV-specific clones and E7-related TCR motifs grew in tumor during treatment.

Assay: immunoSEQ multiplex PCR; the TCRdb copy retains only in-frame clones and omits some. In the table there are around 12,000 clones, roughly 87% of which are singletons. The chain employs TRBV4-3 and TRBJ2-1; D is possibly TRBD2 (5 bases). This receptor was obtained from a human donor with HPV-associated anogenital cancer. Source: blood, taken from a patient who underwent chemoradiotherapy. The CDR3: CASSQDRGDNEQFF. As DNA, the CDR3 is TGCGCCAGCAGCCAAGATCGGGGAGACAATGAGCAGTTCTTC.